Listed here are 14 T cell receptor beta chains from one sample, sequenced in a study of T-cell reconstitution after alpha-beta-depleted transplantation in children. Preparation of the TCRbeta library used unique molecular identifiers. TCRdb independently ran MiXCR on the PCR reads; one entry per CDR3 protein. The table has about 300,000 distinct CDR3 sequences, around 10% seen once. Sample: PBMCs, taken before TCRalphabeta/CD19-depleted stem cell transplant. The receptors here all came from a boy under two years old with acute myeloid leukemia, due to receive a stem cell transplant.

This clonotype appeared a few times. The gene calls are TRBV28 and TRBJ2-3; D is possibly TRBD2 (6 bases). V was pared by 3 bases and J by 3 bases, with 13 bases between. The length of the CDR3 is 15 residues. Germline V lookup: CDR1 MDHEN, CDR2 SYDVKM. The CDR3 is CASSFFAGTTDTQYF. As DNA, the CDR3 is TGTGCCAGCAGTTTTTTTGCGGGGACTACAGATACGCAGTATTTT.

The gene calls are TRBV12-3 or TRBV12-4 and TRBJ2-1; 7 bases line up with TRBD1. V was pared by 4 bases and J by 12 bases, with 12 bases of the junction left unmatched. The CDR3 is 14 amino acids. CDR3 in amino acids: CASSSSTGVSVQFF. As DNA, the CDR3 is TGTGCCAGCAGTTCCTCAACAGGGGTTAGCGTGCAGTTCTTC.

This clonotype has a handful of counts. V gene TRBV7-6 combines with J gene TRBJ2-7; TRBD2 agrees at 12 bases. This CDR3 is built from 18 residues. V gave up 0 bases and J gave up 2 bases; unmatched junction bases: 8. Germline V gives CDR1 SGHVS, CDR2 FNYEAQ. CDR3 DNA sequence: TGTGCCAGCAGCTTAGCGCCTAGCGGGAGGGCCGCGGCCTACGAGCAGTACTTC. It encodes CASSLAPSGRAAAYEQYF.

The rearrangement links TRBV28 to TRBJ2-7, with no clear D. Germline V gene lookup returns CDR1 MDHEN and CDR2 SYDVKM. The CDR3 spans 12 residues. V lost 6 bases and J lost 2, with 8 bases in between. The CDR3, as DNA: TGTGCCAGCAGGGCAACAGCCTACGAGCAGTACTTC. It translates to CASRATAYEQYF.

This clonotype was recorded at least ten times. The gene calls are TRBV7-6 and TRBJ2-7; possibly TRBD1 for D (6 bases). V dropped 5 bases and J dropped 3 bases, with 14 bases sitting between them. Looked up from germline, CDR1 is SGHVS and CDR2 is FNYEAQ. CDR3 length equals 14 residues. The CDR3 loop reads CASSQTGTYYEQYF. The CDR3 bases are TGTGCCAGCAGCCAGACAGGTACCTACTACGAGCAGTACTTC. Full variable domain (outside the CDR3, taken from reference TRBV7-6 and TRBJ2-7): GAGVSQSPRYKVTKRGQDVALRCDPISGHVSLYWYRQALGQGPEFLTYFNYEAQQDKSGLPNDRFSAERPEGSISTLTIQRTEQRDSAMYRCASSQTGTYYEQYFGPGTRLTVT.

This clonotype was counted at least ten times. The V call is TRBV7-8, the J call TRBJ1-6; tentative D call: TRBD1 (5 bases). With 2 bases removed from V and 2 bases from J, the gap between germline ends came to 10 bases. Germline-derived CDR1 and CDR2 are SGHVS and FQNEAQ. The CDR3 has 16 residues. The CDR3 DNA follows: TGTGCCAGCAGCTTAAATAGGGGCGCCTATAATTCACCCCTCCACTTT. Encoded protein: CASSLNRGAYNSPLHF.

This clonotype was counted at least ten times. This chain connects TRBV5-6 to TRBJ2-1; D is uncertain. Germline-derived CDR1 and CDR2 are SGHDT and YYEEEE. V lost 5 bases and J lost 1, with 13 bases in between. The CDR3 runs 15 residues. The CDR3 DNA follows: TGTGCCAGCAGTTTCTTAGCAACATCCTACAATGAGCAGTTCTTC. This codes for CASSFLATSYNEQFF.

The sample holds a few counts of this clonotype. The gene calls are TRBV4-2 and TRBJ1-2; TRBD1 matches 8 bases. After removal of 5 bases from V and 4 bases from J, the junction contained 6 bases not matched to a gene. The CDR3 is 14 amino acids. Germline CDR1 and CDR2: LGHNA and YNFKEQ. CDR3 DNA sequence: TGTGCCAGCAGCGCCCGGGACAGGAGCTATGGCTACACCTTC. Translated, it gives CASSARDRSYGYTF.

The V gene is TRBV19, the J gene TRBJ2-7, with 10 bases aligning to TRBD2. Germline CDR1 is LNHDA and CDR2 is SQIVND (reference sequence). Germline trimming cut 6 bases from V and 2 bases from J; bases unmatched to any gene: 4. The CDR3 extends over 14 amino acids. The chain's CDR3 is CASSPAGGPYEQYF. CDR3 bases: TGTGCCAGTAGCCCAGCGGGAGGGCCCTACGAGCAGTACTTC. Full variable domain (rest looked up from reference TRBV19 and TRBJ2-7): DGGITQSPKYLFRKEGQNVTLSCEQNLNHDAMYWYRQDPGQGLRLIYYSQIVNDFQKGDIAEGYSVSREKKESFPLTVTSAQKNPTAFYLCASSPAGGPYEQYFGPGTRLTVT.

This clonotype has a count of ten or more. The chain recombines TRBV5-1 with TRBJ2-5; TRBD2 matches 9 bases. Per the germline V gene, CDR1 is SGHRS and CDR2 is YFSETQ. J gave up 3 bases and V 4 bases, and 4 bases lay outside the gene matches. CDR3 size: 14 residues. The CDR3 nucleotides read TGCGCCAGCAGCGCGACTAGCGGTAAAGAGACCCAGTACTTC. Translation: CASSATSGKETQYF.

This clonotype was observed many times. The chain links TRBV29-1 to TRBJ2-7, with a weak D call TRBD1 (6 bases). CDR3 length: 14 amino acids. The V end was cut by 5 bases, the J end by 3 bases, with 17 bases between. Germline-derived CDR1 and CDR2 are SQVTM and ANQGSEA. CDR3 DNA: TGCAGCGTTCCAAGGACAGATTCCCTCTACGAGCAGTACTTC. This sequence encodes CSVPRTDSLYEQYF.

A few counts support this clonotype. The J gene is TRBJ1-2, the V gene TRBV11-1; the match to TRBD1 covers 8 bases. Trimming took 5 bases from V and 7 from J; bases not matched to a gene: 3. CDR3 length: 12 residues. Germline CDR1 and CDR2: SGHAT and FQDESV (reference sequence). In DNA form, the CDR3 reads TGTGCCAGCAGCCTCGGGACAGGTGGCTACACCTTC. Protein sequence: CASSLGTGGYTF. The complete variable domain, with remaining parts taken from reference TRBV11-1 and TRBJ1-2, reads EAEVAQSPRYKITEKSQAVAFWCDPISGHATLYWYRQILGQGPELLVQFQDESVVDDSQLPKDRFSAERLKGVDSTLKIQPAELGDSAMYLCASSLGTGGYTFGSGTRLTVV.

The sample holds many counts of this clonotype. The V call is TRBV5-1, the J call TRBJ2-2, with no clear D. V was pared by 0 bases and J by 0 bases, with 12 bases between. CDR3 size: 17 residues. From germline, CDR1 is SGHRS and CDR2 YFSETQ. CDR3 nucleotide sequence: TGCGCCAGCAGCTTGGCAGGATCTGCATCGAACACCGGGGAGCTGTTTTTT. Its protein is CASSLAGSASNTGELFF.

This clonotype was seen a few times. This rearrangement joins TRBV19 to TRBJ2-7; TRBD2 is a possible D gene (6 bases). The CDR3 consists of 12 residues. The V and J ends lost 7 bases and 3 bases respectively, with 10 bases between them. CDR1 and CDR2 (germline): LNHDA, SQIVND (reference sequence). The CDR3 protein is CASKAGNYEQYF. Here the CDR3 DNA reads TGTGCCAGTAAGGCGGGAAACTACGAGCAGTACTTC.